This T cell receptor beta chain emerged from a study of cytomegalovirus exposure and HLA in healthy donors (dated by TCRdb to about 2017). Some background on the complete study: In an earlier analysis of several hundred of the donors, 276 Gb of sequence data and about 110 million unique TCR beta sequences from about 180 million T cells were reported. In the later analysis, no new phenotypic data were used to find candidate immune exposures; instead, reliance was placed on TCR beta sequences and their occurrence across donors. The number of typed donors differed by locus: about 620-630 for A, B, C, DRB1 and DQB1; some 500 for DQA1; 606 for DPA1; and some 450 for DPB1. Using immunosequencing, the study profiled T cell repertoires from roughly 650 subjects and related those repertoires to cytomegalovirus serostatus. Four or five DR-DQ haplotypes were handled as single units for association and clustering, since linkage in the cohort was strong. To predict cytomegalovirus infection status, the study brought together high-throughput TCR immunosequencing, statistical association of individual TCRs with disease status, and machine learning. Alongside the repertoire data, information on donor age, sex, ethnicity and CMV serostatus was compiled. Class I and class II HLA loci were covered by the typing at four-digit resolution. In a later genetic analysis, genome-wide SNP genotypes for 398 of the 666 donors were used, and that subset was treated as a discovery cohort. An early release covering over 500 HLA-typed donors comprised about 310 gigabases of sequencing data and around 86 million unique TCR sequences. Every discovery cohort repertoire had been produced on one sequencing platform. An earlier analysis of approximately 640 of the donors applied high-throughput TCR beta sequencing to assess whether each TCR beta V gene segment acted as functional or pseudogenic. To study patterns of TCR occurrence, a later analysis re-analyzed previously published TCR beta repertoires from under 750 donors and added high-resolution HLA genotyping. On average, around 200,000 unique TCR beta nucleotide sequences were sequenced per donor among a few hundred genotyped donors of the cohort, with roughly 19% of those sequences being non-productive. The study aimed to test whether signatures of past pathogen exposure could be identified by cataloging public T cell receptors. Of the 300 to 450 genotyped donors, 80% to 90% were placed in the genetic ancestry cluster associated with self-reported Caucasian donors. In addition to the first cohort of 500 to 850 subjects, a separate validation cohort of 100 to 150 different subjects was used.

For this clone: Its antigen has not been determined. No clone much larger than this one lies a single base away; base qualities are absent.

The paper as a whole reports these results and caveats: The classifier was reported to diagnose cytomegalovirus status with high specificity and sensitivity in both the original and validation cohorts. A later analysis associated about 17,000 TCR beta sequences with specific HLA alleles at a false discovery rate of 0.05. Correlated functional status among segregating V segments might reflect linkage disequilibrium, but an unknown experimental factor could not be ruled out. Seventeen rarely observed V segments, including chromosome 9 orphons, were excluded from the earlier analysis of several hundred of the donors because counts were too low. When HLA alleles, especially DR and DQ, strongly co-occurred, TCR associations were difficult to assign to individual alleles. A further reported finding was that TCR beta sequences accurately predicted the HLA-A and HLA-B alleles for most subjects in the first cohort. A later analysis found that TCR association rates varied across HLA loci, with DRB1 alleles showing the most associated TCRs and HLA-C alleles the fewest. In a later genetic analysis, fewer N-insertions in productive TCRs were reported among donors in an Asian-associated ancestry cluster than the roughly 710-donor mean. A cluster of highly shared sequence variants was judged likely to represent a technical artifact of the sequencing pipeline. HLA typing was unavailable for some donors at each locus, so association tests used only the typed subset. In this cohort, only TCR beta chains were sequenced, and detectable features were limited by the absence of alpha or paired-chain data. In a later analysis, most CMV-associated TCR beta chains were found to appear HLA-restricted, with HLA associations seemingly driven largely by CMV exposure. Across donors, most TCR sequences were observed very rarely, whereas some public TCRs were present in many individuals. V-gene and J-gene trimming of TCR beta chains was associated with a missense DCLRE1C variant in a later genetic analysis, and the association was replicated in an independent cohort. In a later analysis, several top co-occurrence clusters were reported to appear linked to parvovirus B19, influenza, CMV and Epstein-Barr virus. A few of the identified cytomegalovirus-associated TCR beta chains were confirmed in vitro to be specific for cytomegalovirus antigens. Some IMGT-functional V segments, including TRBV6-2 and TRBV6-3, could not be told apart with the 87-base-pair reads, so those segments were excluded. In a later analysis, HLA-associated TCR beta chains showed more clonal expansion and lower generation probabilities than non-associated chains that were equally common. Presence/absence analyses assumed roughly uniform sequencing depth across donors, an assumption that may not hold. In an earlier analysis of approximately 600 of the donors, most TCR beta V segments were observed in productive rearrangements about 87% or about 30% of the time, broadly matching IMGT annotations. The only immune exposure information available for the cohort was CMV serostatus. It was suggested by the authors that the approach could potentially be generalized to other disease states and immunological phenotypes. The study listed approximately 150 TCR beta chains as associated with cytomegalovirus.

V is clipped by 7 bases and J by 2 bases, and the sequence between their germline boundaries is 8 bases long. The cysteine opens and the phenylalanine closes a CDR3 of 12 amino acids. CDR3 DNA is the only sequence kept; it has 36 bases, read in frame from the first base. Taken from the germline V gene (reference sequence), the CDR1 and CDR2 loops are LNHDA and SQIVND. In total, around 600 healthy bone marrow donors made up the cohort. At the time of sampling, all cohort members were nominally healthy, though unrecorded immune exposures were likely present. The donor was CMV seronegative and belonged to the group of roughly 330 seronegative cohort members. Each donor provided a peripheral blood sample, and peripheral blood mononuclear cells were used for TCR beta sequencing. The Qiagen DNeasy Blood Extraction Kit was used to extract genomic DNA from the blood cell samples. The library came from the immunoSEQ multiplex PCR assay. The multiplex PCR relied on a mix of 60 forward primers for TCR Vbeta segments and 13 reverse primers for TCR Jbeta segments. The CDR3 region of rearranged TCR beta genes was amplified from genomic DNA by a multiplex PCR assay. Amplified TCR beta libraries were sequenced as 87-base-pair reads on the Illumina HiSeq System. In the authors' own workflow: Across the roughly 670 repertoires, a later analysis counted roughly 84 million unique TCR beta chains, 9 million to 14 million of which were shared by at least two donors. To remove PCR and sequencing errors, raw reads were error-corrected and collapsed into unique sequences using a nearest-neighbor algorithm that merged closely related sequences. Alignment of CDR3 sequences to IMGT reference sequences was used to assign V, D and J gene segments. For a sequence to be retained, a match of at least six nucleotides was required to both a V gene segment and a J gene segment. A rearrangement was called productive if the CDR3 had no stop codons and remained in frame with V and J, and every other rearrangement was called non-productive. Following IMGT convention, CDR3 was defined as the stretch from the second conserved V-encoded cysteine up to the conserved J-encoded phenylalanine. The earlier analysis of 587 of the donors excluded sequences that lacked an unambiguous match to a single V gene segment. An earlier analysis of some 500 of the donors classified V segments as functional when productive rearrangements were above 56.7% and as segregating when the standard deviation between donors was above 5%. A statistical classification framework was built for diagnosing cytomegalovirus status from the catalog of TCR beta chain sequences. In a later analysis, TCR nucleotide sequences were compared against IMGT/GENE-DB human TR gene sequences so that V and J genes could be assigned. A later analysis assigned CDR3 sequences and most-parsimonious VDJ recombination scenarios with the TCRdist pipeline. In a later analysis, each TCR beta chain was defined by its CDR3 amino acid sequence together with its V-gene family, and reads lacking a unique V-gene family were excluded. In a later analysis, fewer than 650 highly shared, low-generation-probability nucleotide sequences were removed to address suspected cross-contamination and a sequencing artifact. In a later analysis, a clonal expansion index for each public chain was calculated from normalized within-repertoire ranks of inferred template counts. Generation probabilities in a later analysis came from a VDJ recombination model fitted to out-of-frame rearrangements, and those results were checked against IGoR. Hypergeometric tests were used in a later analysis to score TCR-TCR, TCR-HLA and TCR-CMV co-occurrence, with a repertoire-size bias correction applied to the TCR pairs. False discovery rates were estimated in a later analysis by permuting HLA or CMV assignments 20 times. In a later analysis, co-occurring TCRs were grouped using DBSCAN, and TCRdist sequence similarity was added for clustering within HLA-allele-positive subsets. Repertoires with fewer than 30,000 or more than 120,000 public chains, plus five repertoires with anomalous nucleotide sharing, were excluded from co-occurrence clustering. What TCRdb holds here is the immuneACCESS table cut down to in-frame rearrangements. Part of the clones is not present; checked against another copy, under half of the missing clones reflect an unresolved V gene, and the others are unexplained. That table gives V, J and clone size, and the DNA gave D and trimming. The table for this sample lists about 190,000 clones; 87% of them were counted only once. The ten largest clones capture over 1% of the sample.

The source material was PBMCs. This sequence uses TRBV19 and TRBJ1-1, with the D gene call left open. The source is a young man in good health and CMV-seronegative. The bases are TGTGCCAGTACTAACAGAAACACTGAAGCTTTCTTT. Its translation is CASTNRNTEAFF.